Each of the 14 T cell receptor beta chains below was sequenced from the same sample in a study of control samples from healthy donors and cancer patients. The repertoire was sequenced with immunoSEQ multiplex PCR; TCRdb's copy has only in-frame clones and lacks some. Of roughly 130,000 clones listed, approximately 94% are singletons. The sample taken for sequencing was blood. The source of these receptors is a man aged 25 to 40 in good health.

This chain joins TRBV7-6 and TRBJ2-1; D is unresolved. CDR3 length: 13 amino acids. Germline V gives CDR1 SGHVS, CDR2 FNYEAQ. V lost 3 bases and J 5 bases, leaving 8 bases between the germline ends. The CDR3 DNA reads as TGTGCCAGCAGCTTGCCCCCTAACAATGAGCAGTTCTTC. It yields the protein CASSLPPNNEQFF.

The V call is TRBV3-1 (or the pseudogene TRBV3-2), the J call TRBJ1-2; D is uncertain. The CDR3 has 13 amino acids. V lost 0 bases and J lost 5, with 7 bases in between. The germline gives CDR1 LGHDT, CDR2 YNNKEL (reference sequence). The CDR3 bases are TGTGCCAGCAGCCAAGATGGGTTTTATGGCTACACCTTC. It specifies CASSQDGFYGYTF.

Turning to this clone: At the DNA level, this CDR3 is encoded by other sequences in the same sample as well. The chain uses TRBV5-1 and TRBJ1-1; no reliable D call. The CDR3 covers 12 residues. Germline CDR1 reads SGHRS; CDR2 reads YFSETQ. V lost 2 bases, J lost 8 bases, and 10 bases lay in between. The CDR3 here is CASSFKGGEAFF. The CDR3 nucleotides read TGCGCCAGCAGCTTTAAGGGTGGAGAAGCTTTCTTT. The whole variable domain, filled in from reference TRBV5-1 and TRBJ1-1, reads KAGVTQTPRYLIKTRGQQVTLSCSPISGHRSVSWYQQTPGQGLQFLFEYFSETQRNKGNFPGRFSGRQFSNSRSEMNVSTLELGDSALYLCASSFKGGEAFFGQGTRLTVV.

The CDR3 DNA reads as TGTGCCAGCAGCTTATCGTTATTCGGAACTGAAGCTTTCTTT. It yields the protein CASSLSLFGTEAFF. The gene calls are TRBV7-2 and TRBJ1-1; unclear D gene. The CDR3 has 14 residues. The germline CDR1 and CDR2 sequences are SGHTA and FQGNSA. Trimming took off 2 bases at V and 5 bases at J, with 12 bases between the two ends. Supplemented by reference TRBV7-2 and TRBJ1-1, the full variable domain reads GAGVSQSPSNKVTEKGKDVELRCDPISGHTALYWYRQSLGQGLEFLIYFQGNSAPDKSGLPSDRFSAERTGGSVSTLTIQRTQQEDSAVYLCASSLSLFGTEAFFGQGTRLTVV.

V is TRBV19 and J is TRBJ1-2; maybe TRBD1 (6 bases). Trimming left V 7 bases short and J 2 bases short, with 14 bases between. This CDR3 comprises 14 residues. CDR1 LNHDA and CDR2 SQIVND come from the germline V gene (reference sequence). The CDR3 nucleotides are TGTGCCAGTACCTATCCGGGACAAAACTATGGCTACACCTTC. As protein: CASTYPGQNYGYTF.

The V and J genes are TRBV6-4 and TRBJ2-1, with a weak D call TRBD1 (5 bases). CDR1 is MRHNA, CDR2 SNTAGT, per germline. Trimming removed 6 bases at V and 9 bases at J, with 12 bases between. The CDR3 sequence is 12 residues long. Here the CDR3 reads CASSNQGIEQFF. DNA for the CDR3: TGTGCCAGCAGCAATCAGGGTATTGAGCAGTTCTTC.

The chain uses TRBV14 and TRBJ1-4, with a weak D call TRBD1 (5 bases). The CDR3 extends over 14 amino acids. CDR1 and CDR2 from the germline V gene are SGHDN and FVKESK. Trimming stripped 5 bases from V and 7 bases from J, with 14 bases between. The chain's CDR3 is CASSVEGLGEKLFF. CDR3 coding DNA: TGTGCCAGCAGCGTCGAGGGGCTAGGTGAAAAACTGTTTTTT.

This clone was seen just once. The gene calls are TRBV10-3 and TRBJ2-7, with 7 bases identical to TRBD2. Germline V gives CDR1 ENHRY, CDR2 SYGVKD. V lost 3 bases, J lost 3 bases, and 8 bases stayed unmatched. This CDR3 region has 15 residues. The CDR3 here is CAISDQAGLGYEQYF. The CDR3 DNA sequence: TGTGCCATCAGTGACCAAGCGGGGCTGGGCTACGAGCAGTACTTC.

The chain combines TRBV7-2 with TRBJ1-1, with 11 bases fitting TRBD1. The CDR3 has 16 amino acids. V lost 3 bases, J lost 1 base, and 4 bases stayed unmatched. Per germline, CDR1 SGHTA and CDR2 FQGNSA. The CDR3 DNA follows: TGTGCCAGCAGCTTTAGGACAGGGGGCGGGAACACTGAAGCTTTCTTT. It encodes CASSFRTGGGNTEAFF.

This clone was detected a few times. CDR3 DNA sequence: TGTGCCAGCAGCCCCGACGACAGGACAGGGATTGAGAACACTGAAGCTTTCTTT. It is translated as CASSPDDRTGIENTEAFF. V gene TRBV27 combines with J gene TRBJ1-1, with 8 bases fitting TRBD1. This CDR3 has 18 residues. Germline V lookup: CDR1 MNHEY, CDR2 SMNVEV (reference sequence). J lost 1 base, V lost 6 bases, and 16 bases had no gene match.

The chain has TRBV7-2 and TRBJ2-5, with 8 nucleotides matching TRBD2. The CDR3 spans 14 residues. J gave up 2 bases and V 8 bases, and 7 bases lay outside the gene matches. Germline CDR1 and CDR2: SGHTA and FQGNSA. CDR3: CASGPGGGQETQYF. The CDR3 DNA reads as TGTGCCAGCGGCCCCGGGGGGGGTCAAGAGACCCAGTACTTC.

The chain is built from TRBV5-4 and TRBJ1-2; D not certain. CDR1 is SGHNT and CDR2 is YYREEE in the germline V gene (reference sequence). The CDR3 is made up of 16 amino acids. Trimming pared 4 bases from V and 5 bases from J, leaving 21 bases between. As DNA, the CDR3 is TGTGCCAGCAGCCCCGCCGGCCAGGAACCTTTTTATGGCTACACCTTC. It is translated as CASSPAGQEPFYGYTF.

The chain employs TRBV6-2 or TRBV6-3 and TRBJ1-5, with 8 bases identical to TRBD1. CDR1 is MNHEY, CDR2 SVGEGT, per germline. V was pared by 5 bases and J by 0 bases, with 3 bases of the junction left unmatched. The CDR3 sequence is 15 residues long. The CDR3 loop reads CASSRQGYSNQPQHF. The CDR3 DNA reads TGTGCCAGCAGTCGACAGGGGTATAGCAATCAGCCCCAGCATTTT.

This chain joins TRBV5-5 and TRBJ2-3; TRBD2 matches 11 bases. Looked up from germline, CDR1 is SGHKS and CDR2 is YYEKEE (reference sequence). This CDR3 is 18 amino acids long. The V and J ends lost 0 bases and 8 bases, in that order; junction bases with no gene match: 14. DNA of the CDR3: TGTGCCAGCAGCTTGGCGGCTAGCGGGGGGCCCCACCGGAGTACGCAGTATTTT. Amino acid sequence: CASSLAASGGPHRSTQYF.